This T cell receptor beta chain was sequenced in a study of T cells expressing NK-cell markers. One entry per CDR3 protein, without DNA, is what TCRdb gives after re-calling the 5' RACE reads. Seen in this sample are roughly 380,000 distinct CDR3 sequences; the ten most common clones hold around 5%. This TCR was recovered from a man between 18 and 69 years old in good health. Sequenced: blood T cells: a sorted CD56 or NKG2C T cell subset, CD4+ or CD8+ T cells, or bulk PBMC T cells (not recorded which).

The CDR3 protein is CASRLLSGGSNEQFF. The chain uses TRBV19 and TRBJ2-1; TCRdb outputs TRBD2, but without DNA this stays unchecked. CDR3 length equals 15 residues. Per the germline V gene, CDR1 is LNHDA and CDR2 is SQIVND (reference sequence).